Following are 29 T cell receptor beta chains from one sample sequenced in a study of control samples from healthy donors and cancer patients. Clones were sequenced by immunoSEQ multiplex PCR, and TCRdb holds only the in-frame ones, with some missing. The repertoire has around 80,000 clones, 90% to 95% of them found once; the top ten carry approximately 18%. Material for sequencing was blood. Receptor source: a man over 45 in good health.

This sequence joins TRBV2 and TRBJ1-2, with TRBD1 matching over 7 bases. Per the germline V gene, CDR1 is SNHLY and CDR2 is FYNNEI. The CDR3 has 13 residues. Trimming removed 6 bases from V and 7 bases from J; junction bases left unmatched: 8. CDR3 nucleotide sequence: TGTGCCAGCAGCCCGACAGGGAGTAGTGGCTACACCTTC. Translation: CASSPTGSSGYTF.

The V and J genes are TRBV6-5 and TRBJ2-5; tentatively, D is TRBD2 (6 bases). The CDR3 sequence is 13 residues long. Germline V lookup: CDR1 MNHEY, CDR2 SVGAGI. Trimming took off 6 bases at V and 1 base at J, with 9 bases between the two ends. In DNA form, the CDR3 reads TGTGCCAGCAGCCGGGACTTCCAAGAGACCCAGTACTTC. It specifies CASSRDFQETQYF.

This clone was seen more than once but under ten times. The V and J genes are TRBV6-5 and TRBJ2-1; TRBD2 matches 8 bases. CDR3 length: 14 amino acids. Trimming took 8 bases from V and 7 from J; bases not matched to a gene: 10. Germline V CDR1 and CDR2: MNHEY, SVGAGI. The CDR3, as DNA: TGTGCCAGCTCACGCGGGGTAGCGGGGAATGAGCAGTTCTTC. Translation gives CASSRGVAGNEQFF.

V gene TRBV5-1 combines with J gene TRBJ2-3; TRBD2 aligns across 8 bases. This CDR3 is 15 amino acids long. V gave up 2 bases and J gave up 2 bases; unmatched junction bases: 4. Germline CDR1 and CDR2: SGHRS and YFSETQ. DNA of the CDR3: TGCGCCAGCAGCTTAGCGGGGGCCCACACAGATACGCAGTATTTT. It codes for CASSLAGAHTDTQYF. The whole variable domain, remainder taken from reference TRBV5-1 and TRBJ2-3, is KAGVTQTPRYLIKTRGQQVTLSCSPISGHRSVSWYQQTPGQGLQFLFEYFSETQRNKGNFPGRFSGRQFSNSRSEMNVSTLELGDSALYLCASSLAGAHTDTQYFGPGTRLTVL.

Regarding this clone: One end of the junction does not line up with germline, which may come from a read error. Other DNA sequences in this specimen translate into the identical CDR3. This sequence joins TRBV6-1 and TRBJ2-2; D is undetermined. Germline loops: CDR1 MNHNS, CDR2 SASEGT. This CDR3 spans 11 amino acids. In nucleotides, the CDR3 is TGTGCCAGCAGTGAAACCGGAGAGCTGTTTTTT. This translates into CASSETGELFF.

The CDR3 spells CASSMGGSGRVYEQFF. DNA for the CDR3: TGTGCCAGTAGTATGGGAGGATCGGGAAGGGTGTATGAGCAGTTCTTC. The V gene is TRBV19, the J gene TRBJ2-1; tentatively, D is TRBD2 (6 bases). Between the trimmed V and J ends, which lost 3 bases and 8 bases, there was a span of 20 bases. The CDR3 runs to 16 residues. Germline-derived CDR1 and CDR2 are LNHDA and SQIVND (reference sequence).

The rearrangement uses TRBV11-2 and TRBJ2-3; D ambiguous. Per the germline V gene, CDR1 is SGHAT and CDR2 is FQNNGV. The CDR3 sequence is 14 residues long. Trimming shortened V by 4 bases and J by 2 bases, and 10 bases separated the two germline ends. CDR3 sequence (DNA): TGTGCCAGCAGCTCCTCAATACTCACAGATACGCAGTATTTT. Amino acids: CASSSSILTDTQYF.

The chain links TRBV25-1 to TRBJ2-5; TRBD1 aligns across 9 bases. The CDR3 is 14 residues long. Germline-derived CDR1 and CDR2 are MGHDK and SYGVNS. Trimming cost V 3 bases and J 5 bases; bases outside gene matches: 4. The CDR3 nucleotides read TGTGCCAGCAGTGATGACAGGGGGTGGGAGACCCAGTACTTC. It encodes CASSDDRGWETQYF.

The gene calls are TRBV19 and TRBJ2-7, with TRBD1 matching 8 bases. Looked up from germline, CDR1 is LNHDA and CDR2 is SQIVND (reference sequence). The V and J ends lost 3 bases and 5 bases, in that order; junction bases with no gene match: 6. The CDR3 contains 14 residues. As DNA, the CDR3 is TGTGCCAGTAGTATTCTCCAGGGGGCGAACGAGCAGTACTTC. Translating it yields CASSILQGANEQYF.

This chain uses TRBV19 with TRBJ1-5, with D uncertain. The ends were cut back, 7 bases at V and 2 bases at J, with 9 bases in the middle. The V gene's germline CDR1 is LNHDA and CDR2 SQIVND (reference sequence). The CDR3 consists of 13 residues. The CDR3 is CASKSQGNQPQHF. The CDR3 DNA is TGTGCCAGTAAATCCCAGGGCAATCAGCCCCAGCATTTT.

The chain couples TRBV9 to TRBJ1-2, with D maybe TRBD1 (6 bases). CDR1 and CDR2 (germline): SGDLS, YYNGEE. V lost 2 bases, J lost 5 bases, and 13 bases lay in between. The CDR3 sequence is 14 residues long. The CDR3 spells CASSVGGDGYGYTF. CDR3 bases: TGTGCCAGCAGCGTCGGGGGCGACGGTTATGGCTACACCTTC.

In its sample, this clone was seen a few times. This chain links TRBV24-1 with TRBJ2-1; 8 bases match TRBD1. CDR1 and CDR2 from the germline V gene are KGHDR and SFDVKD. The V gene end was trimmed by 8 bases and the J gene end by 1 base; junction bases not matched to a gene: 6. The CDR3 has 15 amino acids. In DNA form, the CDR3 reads TGTGCCACCAAGGGACAGGAGTCGTCCTACAATGAGCAGTTCTTC. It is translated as CATKGQESSYNEQFF.

The CDR3 here is CASSLIGSDQPQHF. CDR3 DNA: TGTGCCAGCAGCTTGATAGGCAGCGATCAGCCCCAGCATTTT. The genes are TRBV5-6 and TRBJ1-5; no firm D call. Trimming pared 1 base from V and 5 bases from J, leaving 10 bases between. Germline values: CDR1 SGHDT, CDR2 YYEEEE. CDR3 length: 14 residues.

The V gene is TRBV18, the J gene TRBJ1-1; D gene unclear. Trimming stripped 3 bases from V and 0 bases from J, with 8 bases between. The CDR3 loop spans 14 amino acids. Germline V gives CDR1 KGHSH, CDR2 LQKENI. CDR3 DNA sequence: TGTGCCAGCTCACCGGGAGGCCTGAACACTGAAGCTTTCTTT. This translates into CASSPGGLNTEAFF.

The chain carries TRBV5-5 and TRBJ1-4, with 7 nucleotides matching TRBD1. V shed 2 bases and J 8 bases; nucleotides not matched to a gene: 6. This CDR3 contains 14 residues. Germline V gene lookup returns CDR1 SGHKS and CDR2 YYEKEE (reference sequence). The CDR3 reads CASSFGTVKEKLFF. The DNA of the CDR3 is TGTGCCAGCAGCTTCGGGACAGTTAAGGAAAAACTGTTTTTT.

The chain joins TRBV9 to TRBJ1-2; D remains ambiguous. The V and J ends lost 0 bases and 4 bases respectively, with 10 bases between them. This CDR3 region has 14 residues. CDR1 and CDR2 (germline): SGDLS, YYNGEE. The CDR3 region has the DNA TGTGCCAGCAGCGTAGCTAGCCCGGGCTATGGCTACACCTTC. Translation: CASSVASPGYGYTF.

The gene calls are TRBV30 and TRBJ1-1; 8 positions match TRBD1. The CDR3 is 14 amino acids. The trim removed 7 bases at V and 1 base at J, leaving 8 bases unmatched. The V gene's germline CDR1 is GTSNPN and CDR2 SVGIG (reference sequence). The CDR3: CASNRGSRNTEAFF. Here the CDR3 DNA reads TGTGCCTCTAACAGGGGGAGCCGGAACACTGAAGCTTTCTTT.

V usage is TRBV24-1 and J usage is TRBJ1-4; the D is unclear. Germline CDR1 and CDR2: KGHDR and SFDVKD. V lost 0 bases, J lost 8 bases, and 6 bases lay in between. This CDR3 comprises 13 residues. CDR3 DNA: TGTGCCACCAGTGATTTGGACTTCGAAAAACTGTTTTTT. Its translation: CATSDLDFEKLFF.

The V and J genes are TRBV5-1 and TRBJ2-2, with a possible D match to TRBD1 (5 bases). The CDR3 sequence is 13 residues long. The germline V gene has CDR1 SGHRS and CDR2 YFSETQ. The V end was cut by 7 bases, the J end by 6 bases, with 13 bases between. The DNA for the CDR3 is TGCGCCAGCGCCATATCAGGGTCCGGGGAGCTGTTTTTT. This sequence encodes CASAISGSGELFF.

CDR3 sequence: CASSQRRETQYF. DNA for the CDR3: TGTGCCAGCAGCCAAAGGAGAGAGACCCAGTACTTC. V is TRBV14 and J is TRBJ2-5; D gene ambiguous. CDR3 length: 12 residues. Looked up from germline, CDR1 is SGHDN and CDR2 is FVKESK. V gave up 2 bases and J gave up 4 bases, with 5 bases separating them.

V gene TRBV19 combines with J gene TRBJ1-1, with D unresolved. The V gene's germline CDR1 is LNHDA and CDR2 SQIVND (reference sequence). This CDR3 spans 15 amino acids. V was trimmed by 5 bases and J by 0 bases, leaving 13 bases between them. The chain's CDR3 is CASSHKTQMNTEAFF. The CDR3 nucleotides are TGTGCCAGTAGTCATAAAACGCAGATGAACACTGAAGCTTTCTTT.

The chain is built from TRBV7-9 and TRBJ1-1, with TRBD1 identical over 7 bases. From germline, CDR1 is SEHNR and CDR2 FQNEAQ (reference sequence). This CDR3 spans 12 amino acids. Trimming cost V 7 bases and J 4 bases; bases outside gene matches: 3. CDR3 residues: CASNRGRTEAFF. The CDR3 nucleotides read TGTGCCAGCAACAGGGGTCGCACTGAAGCTTTCTTT.

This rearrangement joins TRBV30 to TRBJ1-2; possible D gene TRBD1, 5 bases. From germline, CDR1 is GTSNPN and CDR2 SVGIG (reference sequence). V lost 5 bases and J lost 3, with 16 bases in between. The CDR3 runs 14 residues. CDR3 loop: CAWRRGTGDYGYTF. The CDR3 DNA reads TGTGCCTGGCGGAGGGGAACGGGGGACTATGGCTACACCTTC.

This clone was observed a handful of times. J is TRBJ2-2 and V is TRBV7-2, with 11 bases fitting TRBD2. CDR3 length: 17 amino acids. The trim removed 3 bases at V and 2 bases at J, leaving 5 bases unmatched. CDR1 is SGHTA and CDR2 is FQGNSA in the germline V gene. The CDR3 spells CASSFPLAGGNTGELFF. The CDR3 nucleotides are TGTGCCAGCAGCTTCCCGCTAGCGGGGGGTAACACCGGGGAGCTGTTTTTT.

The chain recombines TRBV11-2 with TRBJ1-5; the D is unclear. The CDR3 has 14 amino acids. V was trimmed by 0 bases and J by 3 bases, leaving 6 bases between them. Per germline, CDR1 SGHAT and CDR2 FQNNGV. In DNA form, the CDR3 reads TGTGCCAGCAGCTTAGATCGGATCAATCAGCCCCAGCATTTT. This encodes CASSLDRINQPQHF.

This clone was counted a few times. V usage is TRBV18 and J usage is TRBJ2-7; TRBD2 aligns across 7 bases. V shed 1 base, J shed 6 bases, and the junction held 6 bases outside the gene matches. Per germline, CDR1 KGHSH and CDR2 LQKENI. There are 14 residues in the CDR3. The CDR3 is CASSPQGRESEQYF. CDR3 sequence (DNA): TGTGCCAGCTCACCACAAGGGAGGGAGAGCGAGCAGTACTTC.

CDR3 sequence (DNA): TGTGCCAGTAGCACCGGACCCTGGTACACTGAAGCTTTCTTT. It codes for CASSTGPWYTEAFF. This rearrangement joins TRBV19 to TRBJ1-1; D not certain. V was cut by 6 bases and J by 3 bases, with 14 bases left in between. CDR1 and CDR2 from the germline V gene are LNHDA and SQIVND (reference sequence). CDR3 size: 14 residues.

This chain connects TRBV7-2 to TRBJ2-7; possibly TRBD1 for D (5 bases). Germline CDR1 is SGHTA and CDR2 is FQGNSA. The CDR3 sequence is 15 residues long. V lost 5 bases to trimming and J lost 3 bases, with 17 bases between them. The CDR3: CASSPSRQFLYEQYF. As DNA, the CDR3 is TGTGCCAGCAGCCCTTCAAGACAGTTCCTCTACGAGCAGTACTTC.

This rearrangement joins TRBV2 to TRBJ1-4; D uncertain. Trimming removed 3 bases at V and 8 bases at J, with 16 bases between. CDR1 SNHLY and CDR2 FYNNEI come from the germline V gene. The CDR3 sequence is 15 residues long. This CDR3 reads CASSERTGKGEKLFF. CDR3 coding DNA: TGTGCCAGCAGTGAGCGGACTGGGAAAGGGGAAAAACTGTTTTTT.